Described below is a single T cell receptor beta chain sequence and its context. Only in-frame clones appear in the TCRdb table, and some are missing; sequencing was by immunoSEQ multiplex PCR. The sample yields about 100,000 clones, approximately 87% seen once. This specimen belongs to a study of blood T cell repertoires in COVID-19. The V gene's germline CDR1 is KGHSH and CDR2 LQKENI. This CDR3 has 13 residues. The V end was cut by 2 bases, the J end by 4 bases, with 9 bases between. This rearrangement joins TRBV18 to TRBJ2-7; D gene ambiguous. The TCR sequence derives from a human donor in a cohort sampled during active COVID-19. The sample consisted of peripheral blood. In DNA form, the CDR3 reads TGTGCCAGCTCACCAAACCTTCAGTACGAGCAGTACTTC. It is translated as CASSPNLQYEQYF.